One and the same sample provided the 10 T cell receptor beta chains below, sequenced in a study of Ad26.COV2.S vaccination and SARS-CoV-2 variants. As for treatment: over 15 received Ad26.COV2.S at low or high dose, single or two shots; a few received placebo; per-sample allocation not given. Sampling was done on day 63 after the first vaccine or placebo injection. Assay used: immunoSEQ multiplex PCR; TCRdb lists only in-frame clones, some missing. The sample lists about 680,000 clones, 89% occurring once. Sequencing used peripheral blood, obtained in a trial of Ad26.COV2.S vaccine versus placebo. Receptors were obtained from a person aged 18-60 years who received the Ad26.COV2.S COVID-19 vaccine or a placebo.

The chain combines TRBV5-1 with TRBJ2-1; D may be TRBD1 (6 bases). V lost 7 bases and J lost 5, with 13 bases in between. The CDR3 runs 13 residues. From germline, CDR1 is SGHRS and CDR2 YFSETQ. CDR3 region: CASGDTRDNEQFF. The CDR3 bases are TGCGCCAGCGGGGACACGCGGGACAATGAGCAGTTCTTC.

The genes are TRBV6-6 and TRBJ2-7, with D possibly TRBD2 on 6 matching bases. V was shortened by 5 bases and J by 6 bases, with 17 bases between the two germline ends. Germline lookup yields CDR1 MNHNY and CDR2 SVGAGI (reference sequence). The CDR3 is made up of 14 amino acids. The CDR3 nucleotides are TGTGCCAGCAGTAAAGGGACTGCCAAAGCCGAGCAGTACTTC. This encodes CASSKGTAKAEQYF.

This clone was detected only once. The gene calls are TRBV5-1 and TRBJ1-3; 8 bases agree with TRBD1. CDR1 and CDR2 (germline): SGHRS, YFSETQ. This CDR3 is 14 amino acids long. Losses at the gene ends were 5 bases for V and 2 bases for J; bases not matched to a gene: 3. CDR3 in amino acids: CASRSTGAGNTIYF. The CDR3 coding sequence is TGCGCCAGCAGGTCGACAGGGGCTGGAAACACCATATATTTT.

This clone was detected once. The gene calls are TRBV3-1 (or the pseudogene TRBV3-2) and TRBJ2-7; D ambiguous. The CDR3 totals 13 residues. Trimming cost V 0 bases and J 2 bases, with 5 bases left between them. CDR1 is LGHDT and CDR2 is YNNKEL in the germline V gene (reference sequence). CDR3 in amino acids: CASSQDTPYEQYF. DNA of the CDR3: TGTGCCAGCAGCCAAGATACCCCCTACGAGCAGTACTTC.

The chain uses TRBV3-1 (or the pseudogene TRBV3-2) and TRBJ1-6; 7 bases fit TRBD1. The V gene end was trimmed by 7 bases and the J gene end by 5 bases; junction bases not matched to a gene: 2. Germline V lookup: CDR1 LGHDT, CDR2 YNNKEL (reference sequence). There are 13 residues in the CDR3. CDR3 DNA sequence: TGTGCCAGCACCGGGACAGATAATTCACCCCTCCACTTT. Translated, it gives CASTGTDNSPLHF.

This chain uses TRBV2 with TRBJ2-5; D may be TRBD1 (6 bases). The V and J ends lost 2 bases and 1 base respectively, with 8 bases between them. The CDR3 sequence is 14 residues long. Germline V gene lookup returns CDR1 SNHLY and CDR2 FYNNEI. CDR3 sequence: CASSERGTQETQYF. The CDR3, as DNA: TGTGCCAGCAGTGAAAGGGGGACCCAAGAGACCCAGTACTTC.

V is TRBV7-9 and J is TRBJ1-1; no firm D call. V gave up 5 bases and J gave up 1 base, with 11 bases separating them. Looked up from germline, CDR1 is SEHNR and CDR2 is FQNEAQ (reference sequence). This CDR3 has 14 residues. The CDR3 nucleotides read TGTGCCAGCAGCGCCTTGGGAGGGAACACTGAAGCTTTCTTT. Its translation is CASSALGGNTEAFF.

The chain joins TRBV19 to TRBJ1-6; D unclear. Between the trimmed V and J ends, which lost 3 bases and 8 bases, there was a span of 11 bases. This CDR3 has 14 amino acids. The germline V gene has CDR1 LNHDA and CDR2 SQIVND (reference sequence). This chain's CDR3 is CASSIRERDSPLHF. CDR3 sequence (DNA): TGTGCCAGTAGTATTCGGGAGAGGGATTCACCCCTCCACTTT.

This sequence joins TRBV10-1 and TRBJ2-3; TRBD2 agrees at 7 bases. J lost 2 bases, V lost 2 bases, and 4 bases had no gene match. Germline CDR1 reads WNHNN; CDR2 reads SYGVQD (reference sequence). CDR3 size: 15 residues. The CDR3 reads CASSETGGLTDTQYF. CDR3 sequence (DNA): TGCGCCAGCAGTGAGACGGGAGGACTCACAGATACGCAGTATTTT.

The genes are TRBV7-8 and TRBJ2-3, with 7 nucleotides matching TRBD1. Unmatched junction bases numbered 7, after V lost 6 bases and J lost 4 bases. The germline V gene has CDR1 SGHVS and CDR2 FQNEAQ. The CDR3 contains 14 residues. CDR3 in amino acids: CASSSLGGADTQYF. CDR3 sequence (DNA): TGTGCCAGCAGTTCTTTAGGGGGCGCAGATACGCAGTATTTT.